Described below is a single T cell receptor beta chain sequence and its context. MiXCR was run by TCRdb on the reads, yielding one entry per CDR3 protein. The sample records some 390,000 distinct CDR3 sequences, less than 20% being singletons. The data belong to a study of T cell repertoires in cytomegalovirus infection. The TCR originated in a human donor in good health (CMV status not recorded). Some clones in this sample may be carry-over from other donors' samples. Specimen: PBMCs.

The CDR3 nucleotides are TGTGCCACCAGCAGAGACAGGGGGAGCGAGTCGTATGGCTACACCTTC. This translates into CATSRDRGSESYGYTF. The chain joins TRBV15 to TRBJ1-2; 7 positions match TRBD1. V lost 0 bases, J lost 5 bases, and 9 bases stayed unmatched. Germline loops: CDR1 LNHNV, CDR2 YYDKDF (reference sequence). The CDR3 runs 16 residues.